These 13 T cell receptor beta chains were all obtained from the same sample, sequenced in a study of graft-versus-host responses after intestinal transplantation. Data came from immunoSEQ multiplex PCR; TCRdb stores just in-frame clones and leaves some out. The sample records fewer than 95,000 clones, 93% being singletons. What these receptors recognize is not known. The source was unstimulated CD8+ T cells sorted from spleen or lymph node cells, collected before intestinal transplant. The receptors were gathered from a human donor who received an intestinal transplant.

This chain uses TRBV13 with TRBJ1-1; 11 bases agree with TRBD1. Germline CDR1 is PRHDT and CDR2 is FYEKMQ (reference sequence). J lost 4 bases, V lost 4 bases, and 5 bases had no gene match. The CDR3 is made up of 15 amino acids. CDR3 nucleotides: TGTGCCAGCAGCTCTACCGGGACAGGGGGCACTGAAGCTTTCTTT. Its protein is CASSSTGTGGTEAFF.

This sequence joins TRBV10-2 and TRBJ1-5; TRBD1 matches 8 bases. Germline CDR1 and CDR2: WSHSY and SAAADI. Trimming at V came to 6 bases and at J to 6 bases, leaving 7 bases not matched to a gene. The CDR3 is made up of 14 amino acids. CDR3 loop: CASSPGGGGQPQHF. The CDR3 DNA sequence: TGCGCCAGCAGCCCAGGGGGCGGGGGTCAGCCCCAGCATTTT.

The chain links TRBV9 to TRBJ2-1, with D possibly matching TRBD2 (6 bases). Germline CDR1 SGDLS, CDR2 YYNGEE. CDR3 length: 13 residues. V was clipped by 3 bases and J by 8 bases, with 12 bases between them. The DNA for the CDR3 is TGTGCCAGCAGCGCCGACGGGAGAGATGAGCAGTTCTTC. Translating it yields CASSADGRDEQFF.

The rearrangement joins TRBV28 to TRBJ1-5; TRBD1 matches at 9 bases. Trimming at V came to 6 bases and at J to 5 bases, leaving 14 bases not matched to a gene. The germline CDR1 and CDR2 sequences are MDHEN and SYDVKM. The CDR3 loop spans 17 amino acids. The CDR3 sequence is CASSPMRDRDPDQPQHF. For the CDR3, the DNA is TGTGCCAGCAGCCCTATGAGGGACAGGGACCCAGATCAGCCCCAGCATTTT.

The CDR3 region is CASRREGEVGYTF. The CDR3 region has the DNA TGTGCCAGCAGGCGGGAAGGGGAAGTCGGCTACACCTTC. The chain couples TRBV9 to TRBJ1-2; a possible D gene is TRBD1 (5 bases). The ends were cut back, 5 bases at V and 8 bases at J, with 16 bases in the middle. Germline V CDR1 and CDR2: SGDLS, YYNGEE. The CDR3 contains 13 residues.

V and J are TRBV6-5 and TRBJ2-7; possible D gene TRBD1, 8 bases. The CDR3 extends over 11 amino acids. V was pared by 9 bases and J by 4 bases, with 10 bases between. Germline CDR1 reads MNHEY; CDR2 reads SVGAGI. The DNA of the CDR3 is TGTGCCAGACAGGGGGGGTACGAGCAGTACTTC. Its protein product is CARQGGYEQYF.

The genes are TRBV11-1 and TRBJ2-3; D not certain. Trimming took off 5 bases at V and 2 bases at J, with 23 bases between the two ends. From germline, CDR1 is SGHAT and CDR2 FQDESV (reference sequence). CDR3 length equals 18 residues. CDR3 DNA sequence: TGTGCCAGCAGCCACGATGCCGAGGCACCAACCTTCACAGATACGCAGTATTTT. The encoded protein is CASSHDAEAPTFTDTQYF.

J is TRBJ1-1 and V is TRBV6-5; D not resolved. The germline gives CDR1 MNHEY, CDR2 SVGAGI. The CDR3 has 14 residues. V lost 6 bases, J lost 5 bases, and 16 bases lay in between. Here the CDR3 reads CASSHRPPETEAFF. CDR3 nucleotides: TGTGCCAGCAGCCACCGTCCCCCCGAGACTGAAGCTTTCTTT.

The rearrangement joins TRBV19 to TRBJ1-1; 10 positions agree with TRBD1. The V segment lost 6 bases and the J segment 10 bases; nucleotides outside the gene matches: 14. This CDR3 is 15 amino acids long. Germline V lookup: CDR1 LNHDA, CDR2 SQIVND (reference sequence). The CDR3 is CASREVGTGENRAFF. Written as DNA, the CDR3 is TGTGCCAGTAGGGAGGTGGGGACAGGGGAGAATCGAGCTTTCTTT. Full variable domain (remainder filled in from reference TRBV19 and TRBJ1-1): DGGITQSPKYLFRKEGQNVTLSCEQNLNHDAMYWYRQDPGQGLRLIYYSQIVNDFQKGDIAEGYSVSREKKESFPLTVTSAQKNPTAFYLCASREVGTGENRAFFGQGTRLTVV.

This clone appeared a single time. This sequence joins TRBV28 and TRBJ2-1, with 8 bases fitting TRBD2. This CDR3 contains 16 residues. Germline V gene lookup returns CDR1 MDHEN and CDR2 SYDVKM. Trimming removed 2 bases from V and 5 bases from J; junction bases left unmatched: 8. The DNA for the CDR3 is TGTGCCAGCAGTTTACGCTCGGGGGGGTTCGACAATGAGCAGTTCTTC. Translating gives CASSLRSGGFDNEQFF.

The V and J genes are TRBV12-5 and TRBJ1-2; TRBD1 might be the D (6 bases). The V end was cut by 4 bases, the J end by 0 bases, with 21 bases between. CDR1 is LGHNT, CDR2 FRNRAP, per germline. CDR3 length: 18 residues. CDR3 region: CASGSTNLQGKTNYGYTF. The CDR3, as DNA: TGTGCTAGTGGTTCGACCAACTTACAGGGAAAGACTAACTATGGCTACACCTTC.

The chain uses TRBV1 and TRBJ2-3; TRBD2, the D gene given by the table, was not confirmed from the DNA. TRBV1 is a pseudogene. The CDR3 consists of 16 residues. CDR3 residues: CTSSQVERTGSDTQYF. The CDR3 DNA reads TGCACCAGCAGCCAGGTTGAGCGCACTGGTTCAGATACGCAGTATTTT.

The chain joins TRBV19 to TRBJ1-5, with D tentatively TRBD1 (5 bases). The CDR3 is made up of 14 amino acids. Trimming stripped 3 bases from V and 12 bases from J, with 18 bases between. Germline CDR1 LNHDA, CDR2 SQIVND (reference sequence). CDR3 in amino acids: CASSISGLNLFQHF. The CDR3 nucleotides are TGTGCCAGTAGTATCTCGGGACTGAACCTGTTCCAGCATTTT.